This T cell receptor beta chain was documented in a study of cytomegalovirus exposure and HLA in healthy donors. Study outcomes and limitations: Altogether, more than 150 TCR beta chains were recorded as cytomegalovirus-associated. Rarity characterized most TCR sequences, yet some public TCRs appeared in many donors.

Notes on this clone: As yet, its antigen is unknown.

Measured with immunoSEQ multiplex PCR; TCRdb has only the in-frame clones, and not every one. Among about 360,000 clones, approximately 90% were seen once, and the ten largest hold roughly 0.82%. The donors were part of the 120-subject validation cohort, which stood apart from the roughly 700-subject first cohort. The CDR3 totals 17 residues. Germline CDR1 and CDR2: SEHNR and FQNEAQ (reference sequence). The V end was cut by 6 bases, the J end by 5 bases, with 22 bases between. The receptor comes from a woman younger than 30 in good health and CMV-seronegative. V is TRBV7-9 and J is TRBJ2-2, with D possibly being TRBD2 (6 bases). Sequencing was performed on PBMCs. As DNA, the CDR3 is TGTGCCAGCAGTCATCGGGCGGGAAGCGCAGCGACCGGGGAGCTGTTTTTT. This translates into CASSHRAGSAATGELFF.